The sequence of this T cell receptor beta chain was determined in a study of blood T cell repertoires in COVID-19. The wider study: Whether acute or convalescent, the COVID-19 samples came from the United States, Italy and Spain. T cells, B-cell-depleted T cells, or PBMCs supplied cDNA or gDNA.

This clone was seen only a few times. This CDR3 spans 14 amino acids. Germline V lookup: CDR1 LGHDT, CDR2 YNNKEL (reference sequence). V shed 4 bases and J 6 bases; nucleotides not matched to a gene: 6. Authors' processing steps: Amplification from reference gene primers served as the basis for estimated nucleated cell counts. Assay: immunoSEQ multiplex PCR; the TCRdb copy retains only in-frame clones and omits some. That table supplies the V and J calls and clone size; D and trimming were determined from the DNA. The repertoire includes approximately 100,000 clones, about 83% of them detected once, and around 13% sits in the top ten.

This clonotype was sampled from a woman between 70 and 85 years old with acute or convalescent COVID-19. V gene TRBV3-1 (or the pseudogene TRBV3-2) combines with J gene TRBJ2-1; 7 bases fit TRBD1. The sequenced material came from peripheral blood. CDR3 region: CASSPQGVGNEQFF. The CDR3 nucleotides are TGTGCCAGCAGCCCGCAGGGGGTAGGCAATGAGCAGTTCTTC.